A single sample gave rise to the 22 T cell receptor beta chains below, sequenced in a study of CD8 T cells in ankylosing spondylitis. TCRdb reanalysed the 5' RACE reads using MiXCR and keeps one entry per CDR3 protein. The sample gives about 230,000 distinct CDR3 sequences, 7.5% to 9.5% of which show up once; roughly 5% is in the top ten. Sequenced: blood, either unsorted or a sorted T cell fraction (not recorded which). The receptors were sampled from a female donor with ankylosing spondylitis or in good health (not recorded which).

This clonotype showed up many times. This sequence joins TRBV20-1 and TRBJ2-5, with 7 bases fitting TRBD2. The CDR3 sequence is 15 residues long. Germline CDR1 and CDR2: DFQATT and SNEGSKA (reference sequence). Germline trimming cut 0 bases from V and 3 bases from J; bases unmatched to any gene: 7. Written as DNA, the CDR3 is TGCAGTGCTAGAGACCTGATGGGGGGGGAAGAGACCCAGTACTTC. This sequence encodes CSARDLMGGEETQYF.

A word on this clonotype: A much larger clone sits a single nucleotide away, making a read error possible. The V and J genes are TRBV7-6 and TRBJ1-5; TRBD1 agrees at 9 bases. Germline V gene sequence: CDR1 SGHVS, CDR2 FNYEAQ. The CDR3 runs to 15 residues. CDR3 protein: CAGSTGGTGNQPQHF. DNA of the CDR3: TGTGCCGGCAGCACAGGGGGCACAGGCAATCAGCCCCAGCATTTT.

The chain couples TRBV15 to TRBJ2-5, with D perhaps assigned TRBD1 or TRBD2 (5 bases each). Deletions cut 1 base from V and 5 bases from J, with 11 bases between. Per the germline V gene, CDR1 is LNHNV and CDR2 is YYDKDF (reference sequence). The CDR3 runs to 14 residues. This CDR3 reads CATSRGGQGETQYF. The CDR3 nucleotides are TGTGCCACCAGCAGAGGAGGGCAGGGTGAGACCCAGTACTTC.

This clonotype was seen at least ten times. The CDR3 loop is CASRQTLTVQTLHF. The CDR3 coding sequence is TGTGCCAGCAGACAGACCCTGACGGTTCAGACCCTCCACTTT. The chain employs TRBV7-2 and TRBJ1-6; D gene uncertain. The germline CDR1 and CDR2 sequences are SGHTA and FQGNSA. V was trimmed by 6 bases and J by 14 bases, leaving 20 bases between them. The CDR3 contains 14 residues.

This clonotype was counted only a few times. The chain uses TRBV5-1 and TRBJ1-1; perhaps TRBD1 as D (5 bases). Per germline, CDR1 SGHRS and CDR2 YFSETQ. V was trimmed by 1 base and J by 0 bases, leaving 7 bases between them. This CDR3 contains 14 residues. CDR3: CASSLRQMNTEAFF. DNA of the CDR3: TGCGCCAGCAGCTTGAGACAGATGAACACTGAAGCTTTCTTT. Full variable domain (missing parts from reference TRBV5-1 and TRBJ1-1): KAGVTQTPRYLIKTRGQQVTLSCSPISGHRSVSWYQQTPGQGLQFLFEYFSETQRNKGNFPGRFSGRQFSNSRSEMNVSTLELGDSALYLCASSLRQMNTEAFFGQGTRLTVV.

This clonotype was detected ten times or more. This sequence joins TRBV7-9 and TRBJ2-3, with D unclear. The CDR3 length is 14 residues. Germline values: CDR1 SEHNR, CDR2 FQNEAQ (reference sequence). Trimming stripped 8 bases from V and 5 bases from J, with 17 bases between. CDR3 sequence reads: CASGEANDGDTQYF. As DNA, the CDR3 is TGTGCCAGCGGAGAGGCGAATGACGGAGATACGCAGTATTTT.

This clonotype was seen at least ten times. The CDR3 protein is CASSVGRRYQPQHF. CDR3 DNA: TGTGCCAGCTCGGTGGGCAGGCGCTATCAGCCCCAGCATTTT. This chain connects TRBV2 to TRBJ1-5; no firm D call. Looked up from germline, CDR1 is SNHLY and CDR2 is FYNNEI. V shed 8 bases and J shed 5 bases, with 16 bases lying between them. The CDR3 loop spans 14 amino acids.

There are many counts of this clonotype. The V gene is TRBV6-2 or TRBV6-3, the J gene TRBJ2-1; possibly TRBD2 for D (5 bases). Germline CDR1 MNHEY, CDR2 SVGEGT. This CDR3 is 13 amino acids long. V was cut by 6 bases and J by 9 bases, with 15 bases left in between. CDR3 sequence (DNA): TGTGCCAGCAGCTCCGGATGGGCGGGTGAGCAGTTCTTC. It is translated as CASSSGWAGEQFF.

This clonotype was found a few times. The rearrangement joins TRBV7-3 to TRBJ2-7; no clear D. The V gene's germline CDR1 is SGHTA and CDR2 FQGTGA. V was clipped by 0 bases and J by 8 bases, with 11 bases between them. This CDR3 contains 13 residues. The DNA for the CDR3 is TGTGCCAGCAGCTTAACGCTGACCGACAAGCAGTACTTC. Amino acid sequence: CASSLTLTDKQYF.

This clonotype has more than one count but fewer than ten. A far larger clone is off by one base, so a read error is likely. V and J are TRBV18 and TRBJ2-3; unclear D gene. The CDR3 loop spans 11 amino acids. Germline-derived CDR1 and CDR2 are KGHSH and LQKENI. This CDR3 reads CVSSPADTQYF. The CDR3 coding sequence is TGTGTCAGCTCACCAGCGGATACGCAGTATTTT.

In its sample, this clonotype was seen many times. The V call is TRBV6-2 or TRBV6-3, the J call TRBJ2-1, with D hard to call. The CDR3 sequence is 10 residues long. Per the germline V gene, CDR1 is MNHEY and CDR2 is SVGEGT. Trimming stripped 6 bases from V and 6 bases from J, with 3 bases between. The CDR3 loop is CASRGNEQFF. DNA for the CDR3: TGTGCCAGCAGAGGCAATGAGCAGTTCTTC.

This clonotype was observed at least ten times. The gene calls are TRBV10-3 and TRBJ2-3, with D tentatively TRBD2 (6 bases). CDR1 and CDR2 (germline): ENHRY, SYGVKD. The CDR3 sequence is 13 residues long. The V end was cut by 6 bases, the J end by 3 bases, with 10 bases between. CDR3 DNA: TGTGCCATCAGAACCGGGACTACAGATACGCAGTATTTT. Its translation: CAIRTGTTDTQYF.

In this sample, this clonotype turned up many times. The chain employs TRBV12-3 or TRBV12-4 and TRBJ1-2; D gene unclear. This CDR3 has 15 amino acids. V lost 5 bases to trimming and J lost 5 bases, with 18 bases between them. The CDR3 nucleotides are TGTGCCAGCAGTAGTTCGGCGGCTGATACGTATGGCTACACCTTC. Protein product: CASSSSAADTYGYTF.

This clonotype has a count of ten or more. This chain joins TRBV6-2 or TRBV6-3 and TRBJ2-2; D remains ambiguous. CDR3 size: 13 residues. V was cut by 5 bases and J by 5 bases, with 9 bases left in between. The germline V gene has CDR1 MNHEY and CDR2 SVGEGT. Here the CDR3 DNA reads TGTGCCAGCAGTGGTACGGAGACCGGGGAGCTGTTTTTT. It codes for CASSGTETGELFF.

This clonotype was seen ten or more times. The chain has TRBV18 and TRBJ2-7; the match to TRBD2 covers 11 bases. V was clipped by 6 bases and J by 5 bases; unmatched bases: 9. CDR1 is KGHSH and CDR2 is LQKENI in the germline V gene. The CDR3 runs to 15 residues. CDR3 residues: CASSYTSGSDDEQYF. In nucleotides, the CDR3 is TGTGCCAGCTCCTATACTAGCGGGAGCGACGACGAGCAGTACTTC.

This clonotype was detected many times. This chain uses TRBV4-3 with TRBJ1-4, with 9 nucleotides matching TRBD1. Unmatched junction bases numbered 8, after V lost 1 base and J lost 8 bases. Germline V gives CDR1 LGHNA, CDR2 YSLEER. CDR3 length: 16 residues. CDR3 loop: CASSQAATGGREKLFF. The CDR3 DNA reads TGCGCCAGCAGCCAAGCGGCGACAGGGGGGAGGGAAAAACTGTTTTTT.

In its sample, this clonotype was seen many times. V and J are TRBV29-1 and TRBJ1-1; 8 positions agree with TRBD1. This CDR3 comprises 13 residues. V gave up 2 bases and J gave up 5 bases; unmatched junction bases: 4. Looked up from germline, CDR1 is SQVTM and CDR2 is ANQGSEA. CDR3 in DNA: TGCAGCGTTGAAACAGGGGGAGGAACTGAAGCTTTCTTT. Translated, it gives CSVETGGGTEAFF. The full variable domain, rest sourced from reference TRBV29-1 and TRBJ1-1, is SAVISQKPSRDICQRGTSLTIQCQVDSQVTMMFWYRQQPGQSLTLIATANQGSEATYESGFVIDKFPISRPNLTFSTLTVSNMSPEDSSIYLCSVETGGGTEAFFGQGTRLTVV.

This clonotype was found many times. CDR3 sequence reads: CASSPDRPYGYTF. As DNA, the CDR3 is TGTGCCAGCAGCCCAGACCGGCCCTATGGCTACACCTTC. This chain connects TRBV6-1 to TRBJ1-2; no clear D gene. Germline V lookup: CDR1 MNHNS, CDR2 SASEGT. V shed 6 bases and J shed 4 bases, with 12 bases lying between them. The CDR3 totals 13 residues.

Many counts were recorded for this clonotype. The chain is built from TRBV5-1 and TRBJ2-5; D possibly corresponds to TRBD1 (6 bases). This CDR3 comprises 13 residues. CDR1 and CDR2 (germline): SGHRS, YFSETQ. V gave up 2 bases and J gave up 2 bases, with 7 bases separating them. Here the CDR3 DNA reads TGCGCCAGCAGCTTCGGACAGCAAGAGACCCAGTACTTC. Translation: CASSFGQQETQYF. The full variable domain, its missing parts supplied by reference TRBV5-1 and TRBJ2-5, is KAGVTQTPRYLIKTRGQQVTLSCSPISGHRSVSWYQQTPGQGLQFLFEYFSETQRNKGNFPGRFSGRQFSNSRSEMNVSTLELGDSALYLCASSFGQQETQYFGPGTRLLVL.

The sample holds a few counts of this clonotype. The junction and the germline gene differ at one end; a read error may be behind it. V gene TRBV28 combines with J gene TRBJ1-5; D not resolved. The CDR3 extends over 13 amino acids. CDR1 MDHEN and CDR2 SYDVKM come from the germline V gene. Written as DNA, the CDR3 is TGTGCCAGCAGTATCCGGACGGACCAGCCCCATCATTTT. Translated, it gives CASSIRTDQPHHF.

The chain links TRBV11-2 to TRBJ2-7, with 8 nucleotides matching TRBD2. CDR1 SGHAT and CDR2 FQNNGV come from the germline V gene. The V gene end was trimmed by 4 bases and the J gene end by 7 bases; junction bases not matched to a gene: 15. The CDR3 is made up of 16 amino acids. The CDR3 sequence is CASSSRRGREGLEQYF. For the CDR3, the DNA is TGTGCCAGCAGCTCTAGGAGGGGTCGGGAGGGTCTGGAGCAGTACTTC.

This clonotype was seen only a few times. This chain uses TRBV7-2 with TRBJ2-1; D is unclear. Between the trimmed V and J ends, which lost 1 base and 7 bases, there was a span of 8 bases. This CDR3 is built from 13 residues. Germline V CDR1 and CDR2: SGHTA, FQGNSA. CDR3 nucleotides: TGTGCCAGCAGCTTAGAGGGCTGGAATGAGCAGTTCTTC. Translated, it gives CASSLEGWNEQFF. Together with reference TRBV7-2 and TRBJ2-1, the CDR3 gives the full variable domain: GAGVSQSPSNKVTEKGKDVELRCDPISGHTALYWYRQSLGQGLEFLIYFQGNSAPDKSGLPSDRFSAERTGGSVSTLTIQRTQQEDSAVYLCASSLEGWNEQFFGPGTRLTVL.